This is a list of T cell receptor beta chains from one sample in a study of T cells in Graves' hyperthyroidism and ophthalmopathy. TCRdb re-called the multiplex PCR reads through MiXCR, storing one row per CDR3 protein. The table records a few hundred thousand distinct CDR3 sequences, under 15% of them present only once. Sequencing was done on a sample of blood. The origin of the receptors is a woman aged 25 to 39 with Graves' hyperthyroidism. CDR3s leave out the opening cysteine and the closing phenylalanine or tryptophan. D genes are given only for firm matches.

NA,TRBJ2-7,TRBV7-3,ASRGENRELSSYEQY
TRBD1,TRBJ2-5,TRBV5-1,ASSRPRQGETQY
NA,TRBJ1-1,TRBV11-2,ASSLVQGYTEAF
NA,TRBJ2-5,TRBV30,AWSVNRVEETQY
NA,TRBJ2-1,TRBV3-1,ASSRGWNGEQF
NA,TRBJ2-3,TRBV9,ASSVRLGGRDTQY
NA,TRBJ2-6,TRBV18,ASSPPEGAGANVLT
TRBD2,TRBJ2-3,TRBV7-2,ASSSDSGRTDTQY
NA,TRBJ1-1,TRBV3-1,ASSRSRQLNTEAF
NA,TRBJ2-2,TRBV7-8,ASTRTENTGELF
NA,TRBJ2-1,TRBV5-1,ASRVGGEYNEQF
NA,TRBJ1-2,TRBV6-1,ASRVLGVAYGYT
NA,TRBJ2-7,TRBV24-1,ATSDLGVEQY
NA,TRBJ1-5,TRBV15,ATSRDPGVSNQPQH
NA,TRBJ1-6,TRBV5-1,ASSLGETNSPLH
TRBD2,TRBJ2-1,TRBV28,ASSLLLGTSGSSTYNEQF
NA,TRBJ2-7,TRBV12-3/TRBV12-4,AFNGDLDEQY
NA,TRBJ1-1,TRBV9,ASSQTERTEAF
NA,TRBJ1-5,TRBV12-3/TRBV12-4,ASSFTSEGGNQPQH
NA,TRBJ1-4,TRBV18,ASSPPGGVPNEKLF
NA,TRBJ1-1,TRBV27,ASSLLSGAEAF
TRBD2,TRBJ2-4,TRBV5-4,ASSSRKSNSGRVQNIQY
TRBD1,TRBJ2-1,TRBV7-8,ATQGQAYNEQF
NA,NA,TRBV6-6,ASSYSASSYNEQY
TRBD2,TRBJ2-7,TRBV30,AWSVGTRSHEQY
NA,TRBJ2-5,TRBV2,ASSGQERKQY
NA,TRBJ2-1,TRBV30,AWSVGQEYNEQF
NA,TRBJ1-2,TRBV7-9,ASSPEDRPYGYT
NA,TRBJ2-2,TRBV5-1,ASGSSARGGTGELF
NA,TRBJ1-2,TRBV6-5,ASSYRGRDGYT
TRBD1,TRBJ2-7,TRBV20-1,SASTGGEDEQY
TRBD2,TRBJ2-1,TRBV20-1,SAPGLAGEDEQF
NA,TRBJ2-3,TRBV18,ASSPGDRGFNTQY
TRBD1,TRBJ2-7,TRBV29-1,SAGQGRGEQY
TRBD1,TRBJ2-2,TRBV12-3/TRBV12-4,ASSSNRGGELF
NA,TRBJ2-7,TRBV12-3/TRBV12-4,ASSPSGGNEQY
TRBD2,TRBJ2-7,TRBV4-2,ASSQDPLAVRSEQY
TRBD1,TRBJ2-2,TRBV12-3/TRBV12-4,ASNPGQGISTGELF
NA,TRBJ1-2,TRBV12-3/TRBV12-4,ASNPSGLGGYT
TRBD1,TRBJ2-7,TRBV6-1,ASSFFFRTGVPYEQY
NA,TRBJ1-2,TRBV11-2,ASSLDVGYHYGYT
NA,TRBJ2-1,TRBV7-8,ASSPGPERYNEQF
TRBD1,TRBJ2-2,TRBV7-2,ASSLLPGTGAGELF
TRBD1,TRBJ1-5,TRBV12-3/TRBV12-4,ASSLNSGGGQPQH
NA,TRBJ2-7,TRBV27,ASSSLRGSSYEQY
TRBD2,TRBJ2-5,TRBV20-1,SARNPSGRAVKTQY
TRBD2,TRBJ2-3,TRBV20-1,SARDTSGNSDTQY
NA,TRBJ2-2,TRBV6-1,ASSYITTANTGELF
TRBD1,TRBJ2-5,TRBV7-7,ASSLGTGKGETQY
NA,TRBJ1-6,TRBV6-1,ASSTDRTYYNSPLH